Each of the 10 T cell receptor beta chains below was sequenced from the same sample in a study of cytomegalovirus exposure and HLA in healthy donors. This table comes from immunoSEQ multiplex PCR, and its TCRdb copy is limited to in-frame clones, with some not included. The sample yields over 200,000 clones, almost 90% seen once. Sequences were obtained from PBMCs. Source of these receptors: a woman younger than 35 in good health and CMV-seronegative.

This sequence joins TRBV6-5 and TRBJ1-1; perhaps TRBD1 as D (5 bases). This CDR3 comprises 10 residues. V was cut by 8 bases and J by 7 bases, with 8 bases left in between. Germline V gene lookup returns CDR1 MNHEY and CDR2 SVGAGI. The CDR3 region has the DNA TGTGCCAGCTTCGGGGGTGAAGCTTTCTTT. Residues: CASFGGEAFF.

The V gene is TRBV5-4, the J gene TRBJ2-2, with unresolved D. Trimming shortened V by 7 bases and J by 4 bases, and 8 bases separated the two germline ends. The germline CDR1 and CDR2 sequences are SGHNT and YYREEE (reference sequence). The CDR3 length is 12 residues. CDR3 sequence (DNA): TGTGCCAGCCTAAACGTCACCGGGGAGCTGTTTTTT. Protein sequence: CASLNVTGELFF.

The genes are TRBV9 and TRBJ2-3; 16 bases are shared with TRBD2. Germline V CDR1 and CDR2: SGDLS, YYNGEE. The CDR3 is 19 amino acids. V lost 3 bases to trimming and J lost 1 base; unmatched junction nucleotides: 8. CDR3 in amino acids: CASSAVSGLAGGGTDTQYF. The CDR3 nucleotides are TGTGCCAGCAGCGCCGTCTCGGGACTAGCGGGAGGGGGCACAGATACGCAGTATTTT.

V gene TRBV11-3 combines with J gene TRBJ2-2, with a weak D call TRBD1 (5 bases). The germline CDR1 and CDR2 sequences are SGHNT and YENEEA. The CDR3 length is 15 residues. Trimming shortened V by 0 bases and J by 1 base, and 6 bases separated the two germline ends. The CDR3 region has the DNA TGTGCCAGCAGCTTAGATCAGGGGAACACCGGGGAGCTGTTTTTT. It encodes CASSLDQGNTGELFF. Using reference TRBV11-3 and TRBJ2-2 for the parts outside the CDR3, the full variable domain is EAGVVQSPRYKIIEKKQPVAFWCNPISGHNTLYWYLQNLGQGPELLIRYENEEAVDDSQLPKDRFSAERLKGVDSTLKIQPAELGDSAVYLCASSLDQGNTGELFFGEGSRLTVL.

The genes are TRBV5-1 and TRBJ2-1; TRBD2 matches 8 bases. Germline lookup yields CDR1 SGHRS and CDR2 YFSETQ. V shed 4 bases, J shed 0 bases, and the junction held 9 bases outside the gene matches. The CDR3 length is 17 residues. The CDR3 loop is CASSKRVAGPSYNEQFF. The CDR3 DNA reads TGCGCCAGCAGCAAACGAGTAGCGGGACCCTCCTACAATGAGCAGTTCTTC.

There are a few counts of this clone. The chain has TRBV19 and TRBJ1-2; 10 bases are a match to TRBD1. Germline lookup yields CDR1 LNHDA and CDR2 SQIVND (reference sequence). The trim removed 5 bases at V and 8 bases at J, leaving 8 bases unmatched. This CDR3 spans 14 amino acids. The CDR3 DNA is TGTGCCAGTAGTGCGGGACAGGGGTTCGGAGGCTACACCTTC. Amino acid sequence: CASSAGQGFGGYTF.

The chain links TRBV29-1 to TRBJ2-1; 8 positions agree with TRBD2. V dropped 0 bases and J dropped 9; count of bases not matched to a gene: 7. Germline CDR1 reads SQVTM; CDR2 reads ANQGSEA. The CDR3 sequence is 14 residues long. In DNA form, the CDR3 reads TGCAGCGTTGAAGATGGGCTAGCGGGCCCTGAGCAGTTCTTC. It yields the protein CSVEDGLAGPEQFF.

V gene TRBV11-3 combines with J gene TRBJ1-1; D may be TRBD1 (6 bases). Germline V gene lookup returns CDR1 SGHNT and CDR2 YENEEA. CDR3 size: 15 residues. The V gene lost 9 bases and the J gene lost 8 bases, with 25 bases spanning the gap. The CDR3 coding sequence is TGTGCCAGACCGACAGGTAGAGGTAGAGACGGCGAAGCTTTCTTT. This codes for CARPTGRGRDGEAFF. The entire variable domain, with the rest obtained from reference TRBV11-3 and TRBJ1-1, is as follows: EAGVVQSPRYKIIEKKQPVAFWCNPISGHNTLYWYLQNLGQGPELLIRYENEEAVDDSQLPKDRFSAERLKGVDSTLKIQPAELGDSAVYLCARPTGRGRDGEAFFGQGTRLTVV.

The chain employs TRBV7-3 and TRBJ2-1; D might be TRBD2 (5 bases). This CDR3 has 13 residues. Trimming left V 2 bases short and J 7 bases short, with 9 bases between. Germline values: CDR1 SGHTA, CDR2 FQGTGA. The CDR3 DNA sequence: TGTGCCAGCAGCTTATTTCGGGGAAATGAGCAGTTCTTC. This translates into CASSLFRGNEQFF.

The genes are TRBV5-1 and TRBJ2-1, with a possible D match to TRBD2 (7 bases). Germline assignment: CDR1 SGHRS and CDR2 YFSETQ. The CDR3 has 17 residues. The V gene lost 0 bases and the J gene lost 4 bases, with 17 bases spanning the gap. CDR3 sequence reads: CASSLVRGALLYNEQFF. The CDR3 nucleotides read TGCGCCAGCAGCTTGGTACGGGGGGCCCTCCTTTACAATGAGCAGTTCTTC.